The clone carrying this TCR beta chain was found a few times. The antigen remains unidentified. The record originates from a study of CD8 T cells in ankylosing spondylitis. Making use of molecular barcodes, quantitative 5'-RACE generated TCR beta libraries. TCRdb recomputed calls from the 5' RACE reads with MiXCR, one row per CDR3 protein. Counted here are 300,000 to 400,000 distinct CDR3 sequences, 20% to 25% occurring once; the ten biggest clones make up about a sixth. Study outcomes and limitations: What seemed typical of ankylosing spondylitis blood was a TCR beta motif built from roughly 8 highly homologous variants.

Germline V CDR1 and CDR2: SGHRS, YFSETQ. The CDR3 totals 14 residues. Deletions cut 4 bases from V and 4 bases from J, with 12 bases between. The clonotype originates from a male donor with ankylosing spondylitis. The sample taken for sequencing was blood, either unsorted or a sorted T cell fraction (not recorded which). The rearrangement links TRBV5-1 to TRBJ2-1; possibly TRBD1 for D (5 bases). In DNA form, the CDR3 reads TGCGCCAGCAGCGTGTCCCGACAGTACAATGAGCAGTTCTTC. Protein: CASSVSRQYNEQFF.